This paragraph reports one T cell receptor (beta chain). With 3 bases removed from V and 0 bases from J, the gap between germline ends came to 13 bases. Germline CDR1 is MDHEN and CDR2 is SYDVKM. The CDR3 is made up of 16 amino acids. Sequencing was performed with immunoSEQ multiplex PCR; in TCRdb, only in-frame clones are kept and a portion is missing. The sample carries about half a million clones, 75% to 90% recorded once. These data are taken from a study of blood T cell repertoires in COVID-19. Study at large: The United States, Italy and Spain were the sources of the acute and convalescent COVID-19 samples. PBMCs, B-cell-depleted T cells, or T cells were the source of the cDNA or gDNA that made up the material.

The chain carries TRBV28 and TRBJ2-3; a weak D match, TRBD2 (6 bases). The sequenced material came from peripheral blood. This TCR derives from a human donor in a cohort sampled during active COVID-19. CDR3 amino acids: CASSFRGTVSTDTQYF. The CDR3 coding sequence is TGTGCCAGCAGTTTTCGGGGGACTGTTAGCACAGATACGCAGTATTTT.